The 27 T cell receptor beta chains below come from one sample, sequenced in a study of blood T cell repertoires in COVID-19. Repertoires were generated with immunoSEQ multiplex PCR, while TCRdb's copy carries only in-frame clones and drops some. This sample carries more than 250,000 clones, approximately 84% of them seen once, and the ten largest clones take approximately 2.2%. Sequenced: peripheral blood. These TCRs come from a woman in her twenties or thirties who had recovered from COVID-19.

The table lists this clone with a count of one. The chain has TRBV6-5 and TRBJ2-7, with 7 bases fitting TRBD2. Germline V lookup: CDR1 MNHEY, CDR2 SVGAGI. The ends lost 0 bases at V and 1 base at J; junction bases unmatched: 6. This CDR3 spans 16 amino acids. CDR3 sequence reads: CASSYSSSGASYEQYF. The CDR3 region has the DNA TGTGCCAGCAGTTACTCCTCGAGCGGGGCGTCCTACGAGCAGTACTTC.

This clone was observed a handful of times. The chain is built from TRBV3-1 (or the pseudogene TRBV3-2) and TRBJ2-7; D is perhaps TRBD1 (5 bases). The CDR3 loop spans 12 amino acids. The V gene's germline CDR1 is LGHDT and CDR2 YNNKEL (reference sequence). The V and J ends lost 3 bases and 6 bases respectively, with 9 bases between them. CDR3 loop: CASSHREGEQYF. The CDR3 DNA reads TGTGCCAGCAGCCACAGGGAAGGCGAGCAGTACTTC.

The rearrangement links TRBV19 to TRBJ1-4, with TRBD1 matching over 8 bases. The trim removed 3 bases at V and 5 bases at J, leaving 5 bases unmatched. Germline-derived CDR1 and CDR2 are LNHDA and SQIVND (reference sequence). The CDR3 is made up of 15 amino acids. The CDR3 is CASSMTGVENEKLFF. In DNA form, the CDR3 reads TGTGCCAGTAGTATGACAGGGGTAGAGAATGAAAAACTGTTTTTT.

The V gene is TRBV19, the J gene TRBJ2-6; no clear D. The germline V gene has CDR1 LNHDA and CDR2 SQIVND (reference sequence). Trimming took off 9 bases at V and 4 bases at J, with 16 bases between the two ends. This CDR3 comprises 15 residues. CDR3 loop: CASAIIVPGANVLTF. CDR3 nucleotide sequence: TGTGCCAGCGCGATTATAGTTCCCGGGGCCAACGTCCTGACTTTC.

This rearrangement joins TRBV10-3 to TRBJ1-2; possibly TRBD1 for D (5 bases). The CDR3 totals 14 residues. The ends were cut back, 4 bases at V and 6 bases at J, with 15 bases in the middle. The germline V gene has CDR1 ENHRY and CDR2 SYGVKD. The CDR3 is CAISVRQGYDGYTF. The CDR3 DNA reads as TGTGCCATCAGTGTAAGGCAGGGATATGATGGCTACACCTTC.

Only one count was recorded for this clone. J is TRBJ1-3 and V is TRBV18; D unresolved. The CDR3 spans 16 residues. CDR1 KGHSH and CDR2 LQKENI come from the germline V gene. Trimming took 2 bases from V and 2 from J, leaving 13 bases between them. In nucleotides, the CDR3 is TGTGCCAGCTCACCAATGACGCTTGGGCCTGGAAACACCATATATTTT. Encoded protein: CASSPMTLGPGNTIYF.

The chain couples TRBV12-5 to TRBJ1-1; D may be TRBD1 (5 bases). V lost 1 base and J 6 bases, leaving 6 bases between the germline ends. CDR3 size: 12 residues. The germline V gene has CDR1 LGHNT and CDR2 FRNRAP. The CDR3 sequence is CASGLDRSEAFF. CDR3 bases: TGTGCTAGTGGTTTGGACAGGTCTGAAGCTTTCTTT. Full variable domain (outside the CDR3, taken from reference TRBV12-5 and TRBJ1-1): DARVTQTPRHKVTEMGQEVTMRCQPILGHNTVFWYRQTMMQGLELLAYFRNRAPLDDSGMPKDRFSAEMPDATLATLKIQPSEPRDSAVYFCASGLDRSEAFFGQGTRLTVV.

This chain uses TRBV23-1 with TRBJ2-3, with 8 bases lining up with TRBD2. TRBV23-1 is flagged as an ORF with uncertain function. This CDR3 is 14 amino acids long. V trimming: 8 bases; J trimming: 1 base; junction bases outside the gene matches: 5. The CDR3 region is CASGLREGTDTQYF. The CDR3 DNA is TGCGCCAGCGGGTTGCGGGAGGGCACAGATACGCAGTATTTT.

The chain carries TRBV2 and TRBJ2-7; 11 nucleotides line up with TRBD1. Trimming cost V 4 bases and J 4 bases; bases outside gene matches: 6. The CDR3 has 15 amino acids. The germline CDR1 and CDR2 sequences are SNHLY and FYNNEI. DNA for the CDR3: TGTGCCAGCAGTGCGACCGGGACAGGGGGTTACGAGCAGTACTTC. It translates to CASSATGTGGYEQYF.

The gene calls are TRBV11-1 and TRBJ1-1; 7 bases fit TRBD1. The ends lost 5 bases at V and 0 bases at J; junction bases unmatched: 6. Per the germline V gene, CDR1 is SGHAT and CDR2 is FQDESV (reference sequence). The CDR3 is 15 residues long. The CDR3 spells CASSRQGLMNTEAFF. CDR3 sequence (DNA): TGTGCCAGCAGCCGACAGGGTTTGATGAACACTGAAGCTTTCTTT.

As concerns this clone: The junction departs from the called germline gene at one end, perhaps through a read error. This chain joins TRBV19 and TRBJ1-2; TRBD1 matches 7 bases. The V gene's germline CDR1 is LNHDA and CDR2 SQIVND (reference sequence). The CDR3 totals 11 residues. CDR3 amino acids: CASSRQGTIAF. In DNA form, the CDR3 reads TGTGCCAGTAGTAGACAGGGAACCATCGCCTTC.

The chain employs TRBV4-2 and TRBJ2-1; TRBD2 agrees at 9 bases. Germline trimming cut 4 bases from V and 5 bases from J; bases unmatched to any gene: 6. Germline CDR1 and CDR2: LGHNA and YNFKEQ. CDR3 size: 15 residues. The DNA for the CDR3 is TGTGCCAGCAGCCGGCGGGGGGGCCGGGACAATGAGCAGTTCTTC. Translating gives CASSRRGGRDNEQFF.

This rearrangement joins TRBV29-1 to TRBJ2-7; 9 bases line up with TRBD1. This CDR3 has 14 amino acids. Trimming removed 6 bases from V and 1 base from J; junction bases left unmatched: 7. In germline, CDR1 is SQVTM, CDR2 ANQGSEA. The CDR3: CSVVGGQGSYEQYF. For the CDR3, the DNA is TGCAGCGTGGTGGGGGGACAGGGATCCTACGAGCAGTACTTC.

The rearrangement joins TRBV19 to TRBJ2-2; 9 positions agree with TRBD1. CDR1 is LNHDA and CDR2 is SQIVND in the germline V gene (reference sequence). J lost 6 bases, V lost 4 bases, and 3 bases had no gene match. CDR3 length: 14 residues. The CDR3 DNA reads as TGTGCCAGTAGTACACAGGGGGCGGCCGGGGAGCTGTTTTTT. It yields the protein CASSTQGAAGELFF.

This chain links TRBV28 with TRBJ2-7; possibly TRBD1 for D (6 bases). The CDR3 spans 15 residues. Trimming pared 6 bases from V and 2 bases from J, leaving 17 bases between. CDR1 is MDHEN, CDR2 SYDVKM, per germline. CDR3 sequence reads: CASRAYRDPAYEQYF. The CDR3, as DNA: TGTGCCAGCAGGGCATACAGGGATCCGGCCTACGAGCAGTACTTC.

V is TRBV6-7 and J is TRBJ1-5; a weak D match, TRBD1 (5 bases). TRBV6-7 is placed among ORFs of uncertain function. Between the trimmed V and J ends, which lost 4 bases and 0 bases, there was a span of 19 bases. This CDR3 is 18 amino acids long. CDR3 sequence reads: CASSWGDGEGYSNQPQHF. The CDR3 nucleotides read TGTGCCAGCAGTTGGGGGGACGGAGAAGGTTATAGCAATCAGCCCCAGCATTTT.

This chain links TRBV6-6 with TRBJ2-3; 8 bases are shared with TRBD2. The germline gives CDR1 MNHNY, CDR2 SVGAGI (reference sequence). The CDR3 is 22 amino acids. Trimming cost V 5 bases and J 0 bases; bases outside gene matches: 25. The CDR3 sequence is CASSPNFLRDTGGETSTDTQYF. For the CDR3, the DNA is TGTGCCAGCAGTCCAAACTTCCTGCGGGACACGGGAGGGGAAACTAGCACAGATACGCAGTATTTT.

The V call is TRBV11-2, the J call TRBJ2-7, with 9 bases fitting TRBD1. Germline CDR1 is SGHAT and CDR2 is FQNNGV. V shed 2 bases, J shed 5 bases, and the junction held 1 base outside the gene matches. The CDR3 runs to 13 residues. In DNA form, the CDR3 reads TGTGCCAGCAGCTTAACAGGGGGCAACGAGCAGTACTTC. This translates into CASSLTGGNEQYF.

The CDR3 DNA sequence: TGTGCCAGCAGCGCGTCCAAGGGGCTGCAGTACTTC. This gives the protein CASSASKGLQYF. This rearrangement joins TRBV7-2 to TRBJ2-7, with TRBD1 as a possible D gene (5 bases). The germline V gene has CDR1 SGHTA and CDR2 FQGNSA. The CDR3 extends over 12 amino acids. Trimming removed 5 bases at V and 9 bases at J, with 14 bases between.

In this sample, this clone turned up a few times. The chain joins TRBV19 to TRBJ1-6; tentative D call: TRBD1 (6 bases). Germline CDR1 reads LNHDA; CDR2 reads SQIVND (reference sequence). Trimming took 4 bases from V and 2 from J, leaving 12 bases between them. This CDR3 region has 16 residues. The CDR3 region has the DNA TGTGCCAGTAGTACGAGACAGGCTACCTATAATTCACCCCTCCACTTT. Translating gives CASSTRQATYNSPLHF.

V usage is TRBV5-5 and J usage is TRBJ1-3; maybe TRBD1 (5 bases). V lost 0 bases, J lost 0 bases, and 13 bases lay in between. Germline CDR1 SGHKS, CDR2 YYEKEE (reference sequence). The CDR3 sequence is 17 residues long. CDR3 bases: TGTGCCAGCAGCTTGGGAGTAGTCAGGGTCTCTGGAAACACCATATATTTT. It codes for CASSLGVVRVSGNTIYF.

CDR3 region: CASSYDGEGGYTF. CDR3 DNA sequence: TGTGCCAGCAGTTACGACGGGGAGGGTGGCTACACCTTC. V gene TRBV6-6 combines with J gene TRBJ1-2; D not resolved. This CDR3 is 13 amino acids long. The germline V and J ends were trimmed by 2 bases and 7 bases, with 11 bases remaining between them. CDR1 is MNHNY and CDR2 is SVGAGI in the germline V gene (reference sequence).

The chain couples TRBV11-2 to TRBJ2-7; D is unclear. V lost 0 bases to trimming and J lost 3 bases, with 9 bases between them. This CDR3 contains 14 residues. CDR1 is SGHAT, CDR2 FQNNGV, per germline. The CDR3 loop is CASSLENLSYEQYF. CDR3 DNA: TGTGCCAGCAGCTTAGAGAATCTCAGCTACGAGCAGTACTTC.

In DNA, the CDR3 is TGTGCCATCAGTGAGGAGGGAAGGGTCACTGAAGCTTTCTTT. Translating it yields CAISEEGRVTEAFF. This sequence joins TRBV10-3 and TRBJ1-1; D not certain. V was shortened by 2 bases and J by 4 bases, with 11 bases between the two germline ends. This CDR3 has 14 amino acids. Germline CDR1 and CDR2: ENHRY and SYGVKD.

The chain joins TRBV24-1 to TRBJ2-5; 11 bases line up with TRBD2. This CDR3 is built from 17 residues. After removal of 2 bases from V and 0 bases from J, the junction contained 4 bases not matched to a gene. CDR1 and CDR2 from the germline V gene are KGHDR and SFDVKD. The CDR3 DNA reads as TGTGCCACCAGTGATTCCGCTAGCGGGAGGCACCAAGAGACCCAGTACTTC. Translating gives CATSDSASGRHQETQYF.

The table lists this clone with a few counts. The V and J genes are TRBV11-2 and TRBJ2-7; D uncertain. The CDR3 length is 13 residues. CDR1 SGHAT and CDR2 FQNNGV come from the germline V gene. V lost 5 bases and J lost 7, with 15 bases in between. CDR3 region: CASSLPAAREQYF. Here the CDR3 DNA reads TGTGCCAGCAGCCTGCCGGCGGCCCGGGAGCAGTACTTC.

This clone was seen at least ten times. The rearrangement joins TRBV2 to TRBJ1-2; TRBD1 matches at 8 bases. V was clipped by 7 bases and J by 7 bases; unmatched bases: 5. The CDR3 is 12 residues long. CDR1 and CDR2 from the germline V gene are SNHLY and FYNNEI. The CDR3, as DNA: TGTGCCAGCATCGGACAGGGTCCTGGCTACACCTTC. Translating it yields CASIGQGPGYTF.